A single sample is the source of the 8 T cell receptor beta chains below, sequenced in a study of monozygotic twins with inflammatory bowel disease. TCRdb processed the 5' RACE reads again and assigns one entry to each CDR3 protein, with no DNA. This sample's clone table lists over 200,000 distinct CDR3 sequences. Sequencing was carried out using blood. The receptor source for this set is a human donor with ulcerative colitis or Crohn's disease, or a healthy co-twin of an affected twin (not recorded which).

The CDR3: CASSFPGQGWYEQYF. The J gene is TRBJ2-7, the V gene TRBV7-9; the TCRdb call, TRBD1, lacks DNA for checking. Germline-derived CDR1 and CDR2 are SEHNR and FQNEAQ (reference sequence). This CDR3 spans 15 amino acids. Variable domain in full (rest from reference TRBV7-9 and TRBJ2-7): DTGVSQNPRHKITKRGQNVTFRCDPISEHNRLYWYRQTLGQGPEFLTYFQNEAQLEKSRLLSDRFSAERPKGSFSTLEIQRTEQGDSAMYLCASSFPGQGWYEQYFGPGTRLTVT.

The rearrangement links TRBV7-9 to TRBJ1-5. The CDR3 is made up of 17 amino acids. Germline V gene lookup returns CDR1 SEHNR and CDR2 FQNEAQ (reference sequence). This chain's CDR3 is CASSSEPTGRGYQPQHF.

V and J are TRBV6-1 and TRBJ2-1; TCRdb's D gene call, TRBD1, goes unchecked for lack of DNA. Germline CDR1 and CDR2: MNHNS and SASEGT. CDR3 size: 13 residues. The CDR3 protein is CASSIDRHNEQFF.

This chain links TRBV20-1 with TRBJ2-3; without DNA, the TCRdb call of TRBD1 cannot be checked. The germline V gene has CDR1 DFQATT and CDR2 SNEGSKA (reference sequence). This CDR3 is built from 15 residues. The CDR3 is CSARDLAGVTDTQYF.

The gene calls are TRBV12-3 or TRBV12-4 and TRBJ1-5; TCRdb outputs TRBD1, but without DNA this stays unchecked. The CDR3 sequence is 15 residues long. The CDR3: CASRLDLGAGQPQHF.

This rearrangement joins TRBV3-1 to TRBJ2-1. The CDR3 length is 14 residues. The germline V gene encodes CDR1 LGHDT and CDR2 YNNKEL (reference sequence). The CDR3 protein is CASSQVGRDNEQFF.

The CDR3 reads CASSSRGSTTEAFF. The chain couples TRBV12-3 or TRBV12-4 to TRBJ1-1; the D call from TCRdb, TRBD1, cannot be confirmed without DNA. The CDR3 has 14 amino acids.

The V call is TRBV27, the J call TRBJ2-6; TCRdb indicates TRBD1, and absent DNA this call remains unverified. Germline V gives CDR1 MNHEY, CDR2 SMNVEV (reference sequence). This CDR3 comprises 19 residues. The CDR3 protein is CASSPPPGRNPTGANVLTF. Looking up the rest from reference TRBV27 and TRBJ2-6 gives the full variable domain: EAQVTQNPRYLITVTGKKLTVTCSQNMNHEYMSWYRQDPGLGLRQIYYSMNVEVTDKGDVPEGYKVSRKEKRNFPLILESPSPNQTSLYFCASSPPPGRNPTGANVLTFGAGSRLTVL.